This T cell receptor beta chain was observed in a study of a mutant IDH1 vaccine in newly diagnosed glioma. Background on the study: Investigators started vaccination 4-6 weeks after radiotherapy alone, or with temozolomide cycles.

The CDR3 extends over 11 amino acids. Germline V gives CDR1 SQVTM, CDR2 ANQGSEA. Trimming cost V 6 bases and J 7 bases, with 13 bases left between them. Points on this clone: Its antigen is unidentified.

Only in-frame clones appear in the TCRdb table, and some are missing; sequencing was by immunoSEQ multiplex PCR. Counted here are tens of thousands of clones, about nine tenths occurring once; the ten biggest clones make up around 5.1%. As for time point: week 47, end of study. A 20-mer mutant IDH1 peptide at 300 ug was injected subcutaneously with topical imiquimod. The specimen was PBMCs, collected from a glioma patient whose treatment included an IDH1 peptide vaccine. The receptor was isolated from a woman in her thirties or forties with glioma. This sequence joins TRBV29-1 and TRBJ2-7; D uncertain. CDR3 protein: CSVSYMEEQYF. For the CDR3, the DNA is TGCAGCGTCTCATACATGGAAGAGCAGTACTTC.